This T cell receptor beta chain appears in the sequencing data of a study of shared clonotypes between healthy human individuals (dated by TCRdb to about 2020). With regard to the full study: A few men and two women, aged 18 to 49 years, made up the cohort. For each donor, CD4 naive and CD4 memory were each given three plates, CD8 naive was given two plates, and CD8 memory was given one plate. To estimate repertoire size and how much clonotype sharing occurs between individuals, the study deeply sequenced the blood TCR repertoires of 5 or 6 healthy adults. Different laboratories and diverse techniques were used to prepare libraries and sequence TCR repertoires, to increase sequencing depth and limit assay-specific biases. Leukapheresis yielded between about 0.94 and 9.5 billion PBMCs per donor.

Worth noting for this clone: Its binding antigen is unknown. Base qualities were left out, and no much larger clone turns up one base away.

The donors were healthy, HIV-negative adults who had no recently reported acute infections or vaccinations. Every donor was a Caucasian adult living in Nashville, Tennessee, USA. CD4+ T cells were enriched by magnetic negative selection, after which naive cells were positively selected on CD45RA and the negative fraction was taken as the memory subset. After blood collection by leukapheresis, PBMCs were isolated using Ficoll-Histopaque density gradient centrifugation and then cryopreserved in the vapor phase of liquid nitrogen. Purity and quantity of every magnetically sorted T cell population were checked by analytical flow cytometry. From each sorted fraction, genomic DNA was isolated and quantified by UV absorbance on a Nanodrop 2000c. General conclusions and limits of the study: Because the study included a small number of donors, the genetic and exposure-history diversity represented was limited. Around 5.4% of naive CD4, approximately 3.7% of naive CD8, 2.3% of memory CD4, and 0.4% of memory CD8 clonotypes were shared across a few donors. Compared with non-shared clonotypes, the clonotypes found in all four sorted-subset donors had higher generation probabilities. Naive subsets generally had larger estimated clonotype richness than memory subsets. Sampling was restricted to blood, and TCR repertoires in tissue are likely to differ from TCR repertoires in blood. Pairwise subsampling led to the expectation that sequencing depth would affect the degree of clonotype sharing among donors. Rarefaction of sorted-subset datasets indicated incomplete sequencing despite the large sequencing depth.

Using the deep immunoSEQ assay, multiplex PCR amplified TCR CDR3 regions from genomic DNA. Genomic DNA extracted from each cell subset was distributed evenly over all wells of several immunoSEQ 96-well plates, and each plate served as one replicate. For sorted subsets, around 0.2 ug of genomic DNA, equivalent to around 30,000 T cell genomes, went into each replicate PCR. The purified libraries were quantified using a Qubit 3.0 fluorometer, sized with a Bioanalyzer 2100, and then quantified again using the KAPA Library Quantification kit. Every immunoSEQ 96-well plate was sequenced on a dedicated single-read 150-cycle Illumina NextSeq 550 flow cell. Turning to the authors' computational methods: The immunoSEQ output contained only junctional sequences without quality scores, so filtering could not match that applied to full-length reads. To assign V/J genes and CDR3, sequences were annotated using PyIR, a Python wrapper for IgBLAST v1.9, with IMGT germline references. Reads with weak V/J assignments (E-value above 1e-6), missing CDR3, stop codons, out-of-frame junctions, or ambiguous translated residues were removed. V3J clonotypes were defined as sequences sharing the same inferred V gene, J gene, and CDR3 amino acid sequence. To compute the percentage overlap between repertoires, the number of shared unique clonotypes was divided by the size of the smaller repertoire. RTK rarefaction, the Chao1 estimator, and Recon v2.1 estimates of unobserved clonotypes were used to assess repertoire richness. For all TCRbeta clonotypes obtained by the gDNA method from several donors, generation probabilities were computed with OLGA. As stored in TCRdb, this immuneACCESS dataset retains in-frame rearrangements with V and J assigned. A fraction of the clones does not appear; measured against another copy, unresolved V genes explain less than half of the discrepancy, and the remainder lacks a known reason. The V and J calls and clone size come from that table; D and trimming were worked out from the DNA. Counted in this sample were 950,000 to 1,100,000 clones; about 75% of them appeared once. Jointly, the top ten make up 1.4% of the sample.

This sequence originates from a man aged 18 to 30 in good health. The sequencing sample was made of memory CD4+ T cells sorted from blood. The sample's cell subset or site label is to be understood as: CD45RA-negative fraction.

The DNA sequence is given as TGTGCCAGCAGCTTCACTCGGACAGAAGCTTACGAGCAGTACTTC. This encodes CASSFTRTEAYEQYF. This chain is built from TRBV5-4 and TRBJ2-7, with TRBD1 as a weak D call on 6 bases. CDR1 SGHNT and CDR2 YYREEE were looked up in the germline V gene (reference sequence). The CDR3 runs 15 residues from the cysteine to the phenylalanine. The retained sequence is limited to the CDR3, 45 bases, with the frame set at the first base. Trimming costs V 2 bases and J 4 bases, and their ends lie 16 bases apart.